The entry below describes one T cell receptor beta chain. This clone was detected once. It lacks a known antigen. Base quality data are lacking; no much larger clone is found one base away. This entry comes from a study of a mutant IDH1 vaccine in newly diagnosed glioma (dated by TCRdb to about 2021). In terms of the full investigation: In the chemotherapy-containing groups, vaccination started alongside temozolomide cycles, whereas in patients who had radiotherapy alone it started 4-6 weeks after radiotherapy. Of the roughly 34 treated patients, approximately 62% were male and around 40% were female, and the mean age was approximately 40 years. Prior to enrollment, standard therapy consisting of radiotherapy alone, temozolomide alone, or radiochemotherapy with temozolomide had been administered to patients, with the combination being received by most patients. Visit V12 was the week-35 safety follow-up and visit V13 was the week-47 end of study. Six visits were used for peripheral blood collection: V03 (baseline), V05, V07, V10, V12 and V13. For exploratory analyses, approximately 25 treated patients had longitudinal TCRB deep sequencing done wherever samples were available. The research as a whole found: Availability determined which PBMC samples were chosen for TCRB deep sequencing. The authors noted that analyses of patient blood samples could not be reproduced because of sample limitations. Immune responses induced by the vaccine were seen in 90% to 95% of patients across multiple MHC alleles. Pseudoprogression seemed to be unrelated to changes in the top peripheral T cell clonotypes found by TCRB sequencing.

The library came from the immunoSEQ multiplex PCR assay. Following the manufacturer's protocol, the hsTCRB Kit was used to amplify rearranged TCR beta chain sequences. Sequencing of TCRB libraries was carried out on an Illumina MiSeq. The paper's data handling went like this. The proprietary platform of the kit vendor was used for demultiplexing, trimming and gene mapping. The table comes from immuneACCESS by way of TCRdb, which keeps in-frame sequences with V and J called. Part of the clones is missing from these tables; in studies checked, under half for an unresolved V gene and the rest for unknown reasons. D and trimming come from the DNA, and the V and J calls and clone size come from that table. The sample has 35,000 to 45,000 clones on record, 65% to 90% of them singletons. Roughly 5.5% of the sample lies in the top ten. Per the germline V gene (reference sequence), SGHNT is the CDR1 and YYREEE is the CDR2. The germline V end is reduced by 4 bases and the J end by 7 bases; junction bases left unmatched: 9. Including the terminal cysteine and phenylalanine, the CDR3 comprises 15 residues. Only CDR3 DNA remains: 45 bases, in frame from the first base.

The time point label, read with the paper, signifies: week 35, safety follow-up. Each vaccine dose, consisting of 300 ug of a 20-mer mutant IDH1 peptide in Montanide, was administered subcutaneously with topical imiquimod. Eight vaccinations were administered to patients in weeks 1, 3, 5, 7, 11, 15, 19 and 23, corresponding to visits V03 through V10. Newly diagnosed WHO grade 3 or 4 IDH1-mutant astrocytomas showing loss of nuclear ATRX were present in the donors. The samples were drawn from NOA16, a multicentre, single-arm, open-label phase I trial in Germany that tested a mutant IDH1 peptide vaccine in humans for the first time. Genomic DNA for TCRB sequencing was extracted from EDTA blood using the DNeasy Blood and Tissue Kit.

The rearranged chain carries TRBV5-4 and TRBJ1-2; 11 nucleotides in the junction match TRBD1. This receptor was obtained from a woman between 45 and 65 years old with glioma. Sequences were derived from PBMCs, sampled from a glioma patient whose treatment included an IDH1 peptide vaccine. The bases read TGTGCCAGCAGCCGAGCCGGGACAGGGGGAGGTGGCTACACCTTC. The translation is CASSRAGTGGGGYTF.